One sample yielded the 14 T cell receptor beta chains listed below, sequenced in a study of immune characterization of retroperitoneal liposarcoma. TCRdb re-called the PCR reads through MiXCR, storing one row per CDR3 protein. The profile covers around 13,000 distinct CDR3 sequences, with about 50% appearing a single time and more than 9% taken by the ten largest. Sequencing was done on a sample of tumor tissue. The source of these receptors is a female donor with retroperitoneal liposarcoma.

The chain links TRBV7-9 to TRBJ2-5; TRBD2 matches 11 bases. The CDR3 covers 14 residues. V was pared by 6 bases and J by 11 bases, with 11 bases of the junction left unmatched. CDR1 and CDR2 from the germline V gene are SEHNR and FQNEAQ (reference sequence). CDR3 region: CASRAGLAGGVQYF. As DNA, the CDR3 is TGTGCCAGCAGGGCGGGGCTAGCGGGGGGTGTGCAGTACTTC.

A single count supports this clonotype. The CDR3 nucleotides are TGTGCCAGCGCCTTGAACACCGGGGAGCTGTTTTTT. Its protein product is CASALNTGELFF. The chain has TRBV6-1 and TRBJ2-2; no clear D. The CDR3 is 12 amino acids. Germline CDR1 is MNHNS and CDR2 is SASEGT. V shed 8 bases and J shed 1 base, with 5 bases lying between them.

The chain uses TRBV6-2 or TRBV6-3 and TRBJ2-5; D call uncertain. The end of the DNA is better explained by TRBJ2-7, so the J call may be wrong. This CDR3 has 14 residues. The germline CDR1 and CDR2 sequences are MNHEY and SVGEGT. The CDR3 sequence: CASRNRKIPYEQYF. CDR3 coding DNA: TGTGCCAGCAGGAATCGGAAGATCCCCTACGAGCAGTACTTC.

There are a few counts of this clonotype. The limits of the CDR3 on the DNA are not certain, so only TCRdb's listed CDR3 is given. The chain has TRBV7-2 and TRBJ1-2. The CDR3 spans 14 amino acids, including both terminal residues. The germline gives CDR1 SGHTA, CDR2 FQGNSA. CDR3 loop: CASSFGSGGRGYTF.

By sample share, this clonotype is medium-sized (0.01 to 0.1%). The chain employs TRBV11-2 and TRBJ2-5; TRBD2 matches 9 bases. The J call may be mistaken, given a closer DNA end match to TRBJ2-1. The CDR3 covers 15 residues. In germline, CDR1 is SGHAT, CDR2 FQNNGV. CDR3: CASSLLAGPQETQFF. The CDR3 DNA is TGTGCCAGCAGCTTACTAGCGGGGCCCCAAGAGACCCAGTTCTTC.

This sequence joins TRBV6-1 and TRBJ2-3; 8 bases match TRBD2. The germline V gene encodes CDR1 MNHNS and CDR2 SASEGT. This CDR3 comprises 15 residues. V was pared by 6 bases and J by 1 base, with 6 bases of the junction left unmatched. The CDR3, as DNA: TGTGCCAGCAGCCGGGGGGGGGCGGGCACAGATACGCAGTATTTT. It is translated as CASSRGGAGTDTQYF.

The genes are TRBV6-1 and TRBJ1-3; D is possibly TRBD1 (5 bases). The V and J ends lost 3 bases and 2 bases respectively, with 11 bases between them. CDR1 is MNHNS, CDR2 SASEGT, per germline. The CDR3 loop spans 15 amino acids. The CDR3 region is CASSEGQVPGNTIYF. CDR3 bases: TGTGCCAGCAGTGAGGGGCAGGTCCCTGGAAACACCATATATTTT.

This clonotype came up once. The rearrangement joins TRBV6-6 to TRBJ1-3; D is unresolved. Trimming pared 4 bases from V and 0 bases from J, leaving 7 bases between. Germline CDR1 is MNHNY and CDR2 is SVGAGI (reference sequence). The CDR3 totals 14 residues. This chain's CDR3 is CASSSWDSGNTIYF. The CDR3 DNA reads TGTGCCAGCAGTTCGTGGGACTCTGGAAACACCATATATTTT.

This clonotype was found a few times. V and J are TRBV12-3 or TRBV12-4 and TRBJ2-3; TRBD2 aligns across 9 bases. Losses at the gene ends were 5 bases for V and 0 bases for J; bases not matched to a gene: 3. The CDR3 runs 15 residues. The DNA for the CDR3 is TGTGCCAGCAGTCGGACTAGCGCAAGCACAGATACGCAGTATTTT. This encodes CASSRTSASTDTQYF.

To note about this clonotype: The final CDR3 position lacks the conserved phenylalanine or tryptophan, pointing to a likely read error. This chain links TRBV6-1 with TRBJ2-7, with 8 bases aligning to TRBD1. The CDR3 length is 16 residues. The germline gives CDR1 MNHNS, CDR2 SASEGT. The DNA of the CDR3 is TGTGCCAGCAGTCCCCGGACAGGGTTTAGCTCCTACGGGCAGTACTTG. As protein: CASSPRTGFSSYGQYL.

V gene TRBV27 combines with J gene TRBJ2-7; 7 nucleotides align to TRBD1. The CDR3 has 13 residues. Germline V gene data show CDR1 as MNHEY and CDR2 as SMNVEV (reference sequence). The J segment lost 4 bases and the V segment lost 10 bases, leaving 10 bases of the junction unmatched. CDR3 DNA: TGTGCCACCCAAAAAGGGGGCGCGTACGAGCAGTACTTC. Translated, it gives CATQKGGAYEQYF.

In its sample, this clonotype was seen many times. This chain connects TRBV6-1 to TRBJ2-1; D is undetermined. CDR1 and CDR2 from the germline V gene are MNHNS and SASEGT. Trimming removed 4 bases at V and 6 bases at J, with 10 bases between. This CDR3 is 13 amino acids long. The CDR3 DNA follows: TGTGCCAGCAGTGTCCCGATACCCAATGAGCAGTTCTTC. Amino acids: CASSVPIPNEQFF.

The chain links TRBV6-2 or TRBV6-3 to TRBJ2-4; possibly TRBD2 for D (6 bases). Trimming removed 4 bases from V and 0 bases from J, with 7 bases in between. CDR1 is MNHEY, CDR2 SVGEGT, per germline. This CDR3 is built from 14 residues. The CDR3 nucleotides are TGTGCCAGCAGTTTAGCGGTAGCCAAAAACATTCAGTACTTC. Residues: CASSLAVAKNIQYF.

Many counts were recorded for this clonotype. V and J are TRBV6-1 and TRBJ2-3; D gene unclear. The closer fit of TRBJ2-7 to the DNA end suggests the J call may be wrong. This CDR3 spans 15 amino acids. Germline V lookup: CDR1 MNHNS, CDR2 SASEGT. Here the CDR3 DNA reads TGTGCCAGCAGGTCGTGGGTTAGTTCCTACAATGAGCAGTACTTC. It specifies CASRSWVSSYNEQYF.